Listed below are T cell receptor beta chains from one sample, sequenced in a study of molecular identifiers for immune sequencing clone quantification. MiXCR, run by TCRdb on the PCR reads, gives a single entry per CDR3 protein. The sample holds approximately 680,000 distinct CDR3 sequences; roughly 25% are singletons and the top ten take about 0.8%. Input material: naive CD8+ T cells from blood, with Jurkat cell RNA spiked in. The source of these receptors is a human donor in good health. Some libraries in this study had Jurkat cell RNA spiked in. The CDR3 runs from the conserved cysteine through the conserved F or W. D genes are given only for firm matches. Clone size is not always given. Where it is, it says once, few, many or a class for expanded clones.

>-|TRBV7-9|many|TRBJ1-1
TGTGCCAGCAGCTTCCCGGGCCCTGAAGCTTTCTTT
CASSFPGPEAFF
>TRBD2|TRBV9|few|TRBJ2-7
TGTGCCAGCAGCGTAGTTGATAGCGGGAGGAGTGGCGAGCAGTACTTC
CASSVVDSGRSGEQYF
>-|TRBV11-3|-|TRBJ2-2
TGTGCCAGCAGCTTACGTGCGACGGGGAACACCGGGGAGCTGTTTTTT
CASSLRATGNTGELFF
>TRBD2|TRBV19|few|TRBJ2-1
TGTGGCTCGGCGGCGGGGGGGAGCTCCTACAATGAGCAGTTCTTC
CGSAAGGSSYNEQFF
>-|TRBV9|-|TRBJ2-7
TGTGCCAGCAGCGTAGTGGCGGGAACCTACGAGCAGTACTTC
CASSVVAGTYEQYF
>-|TRBV11-3|many|TRBJ2-7
TGTGCCAGCAGCTCGGGACACTCCTACGAGCAGTACTTC
CASSSGHSYEQYF
>TRBD1|TRBV6-5|-|TRBJ2-7
TGTGCCAGCAGCCTAGGGACAGGGGGCCGAGAGTCCTACGAGCAGTACTTC
CASSLGTGGRESYEQYF
>TRBD2|TRBV5-6|-|TRBJ2-7
TGTGCCAGCAGCTTGGTTGGGGCTAGCGGAAATTATTTCTACGAGCAGTACTTC
CASSLVGASGNYFYEQYF
>-|TRBV4-1|few|TRBJ2-5
TGCGCCAGCAGCCGGCCGGGACTCGACCAAGAGACCCAGTACTTC
CASSRPGLDQETQYF
>-|TRBV29-1|many|TRBJ2-2
TGCAGCGGAATAGCGACCGGGGAGCTGTTTTTT
CSGIATGELFF
>-|TRBV4-3|few|TRBJ2-6
TGCGCCAGCAGCCAAGATTTGGCGTCTGGGGCCAACGTCCTGACTTTC
CASSQDLASGANVLTF
>-|TRBV20-1|few|TRBJ2-5
TGCAGTGCTAGAGAGGCTGTACAAGAGACCCAGTACTTC
CSAREAVQETQYF
>-|TRBV11-2|-|TRBJ2-7
TGTGCCAGCCGCCCCCGCGGGCGCTACGAGCAGTACTTC
CASRPRGRYEQYF
>-|TRBV7-9|-|TRBJ2-1
TGTGCCAGCAGCCCGATCTACCGTGTCACCTACAATGAGCAGTTCTTC
CASSPIYRVTYNEQFF
>-|TRBV27|many|TRBJ2-3
TGTGCCAGCAGGCGGATTAGCACAGATACGCAGTATTTT
CASRRISTDTQYF
>TRBD1|TRBV5-1|many|TRBJ1-5
TGCGCCAGCAGCCCGGACAGGGGGCCTGATCAGCCCCAGCATTTT
CASSPDRGPDQPQHF
>TRBD2|TRBV7-9|-|TRBJ2-1
TGTGCCAGCAGCTTAATGAGGACTAGCGCCTACAATGAGCAGTTCTTC
CASSLMRTSAYNEQFF
>-|TRBV7-9|-|TRBJ2-7
TGTGCCAGCAGCCCCCCGGACTGGGGCTACGAGCAGTACTTC
CASSPPDWGYEQYF
>TRBD1|TRBV30|-|TRBJ1-2
TGTGCCTGGAATACCCCGGGACAGGGGTTCTATGGCTACACCTTC
CAWNTPGQGFYGYTF
>TRBD1|TRBV7-9|many|TRBJ2-6
TGTGCCAGCACCCACTGGGGAACCGGGACAGACTTCTCTGGGGCCAACGTCCTGACTTTC
CASTHWGTGTDFSGANVLTF
>TRBD1|TRBV11-2|-|TRBJ2-2
TGTGCCAGCAGCTTAGAAGGGACAGGGGTGGCCGGGGAGCTGTTTTTT
CASSLEGTGVAGELFF
>TRBD2|TRBV5-4|-|TRBJ2-4
TGTGCCAGCAGCGATACTAGCGCGGACATTCAGTACTTC
CASSDTSADIQYF
>TRBD1|TRBV29-1|many|TRBJ2-2
TGCAGCGCCCTAGGACAGGGGGGAACCGGGGAGCTGTTTTTT
CSALGQGGTGELFF
>-|TRBV12-3/TRBV12-4|many|TRBJ2-7
TGTGCCAGCAGCGGACGCCCGTACTCCTACGAGCAGTACTTC
CASSGRPYSYEQYF
>TRBD2|TRBV11-2|few|TRBJ2-6
TGTGCCAGCAGCTCCGTAGCGGGGACCTCTGGGGCCAACGTCCTGACTTTC
CASSSVAGTSGANVLTF
>-|TRBV18|few|TRBJ2-3
TGTGCCAGCAACACCGAGGGGACCCCAGATACGCAGTATTTT
CASNTEGTPDTQYF
>TRBD1|TRBV6-2/TRBV6-3|few|TRBJ2-2
TGTGCCAGCAGTGACAGGGGAGATCTGACCGGGGAGCTGTTTTTT
CASSDRGDLTGELFF
>TRBD2|TRBV6-5|-|TRBJ2-1
TGTGCCAGCAGACAAAGCGGGGGGGCCTACAATGAGCAGTTCTTC
CASRQSGGAYNEQFF
>-|TRBV28|many|TRBJ2-3
TGTGCCAGCAGTTGGACTCGCACAGATACGCAGTATTTT
CASSWTRTDTQYF
>-|TRBV13|few|TRBJ2-5
TGTGCCAGCAGCACGGATCAATGGGGGGCGCAAGATGTCCACCAAGAGACCCAGTACTTC
CASSTDQWGAQDVHQETQYF
>-|TRBV20-1|few|TRBJ2-1
TGCAGTGGGGTAGCGCCAAGCTCCTACAATGAGCAGTTCTTC
CSGVAPSSYNEQFF
>-|TRBV6-5|-|TRBJ2-7
TGTGCCAGCAGTAGAGACGGTTCTGGCTACGAGCAGTACTTC
CASSRDGSGYEQYF
>-|TRBV24-1|many|TRBJ2-7
TGTGCCACCAGTGATTCCCCGACTGGCCCCTACGAGCAGTACTTC
CATSDSPTGPYEQYF
>-|TRBV11-2|few|TRBJ2-7
TGTGCCAGCAGCTTAGTTCCCGGGGCAAGCTCCTACGAGCAGTACTTC
CASSLVPGASSYEQYF
>-|TRBV4-3|few|TRBJ1-3
TGCGCCAGCAGCCAAGATAGTGGATACTCTGGAAACACCATATATTTT
CASSQDSGYSGNTIYF
>-|TRBV6-1|-|TRBJ2-7
TGTGCCAGCAGTGAAGGAATAAGGTTCCACGAGCAGTACTTC
CASSEGIRFHEQYF
>-|TRBV3-1|many|TRBJ1-1
TGTGCCAGCAGCCCGCTCGGGCCCGGGCCTGAAGCTTTCTTT
CASSPLGPGPEAFF
>-|TRBV19|few|TRBJ2-3
TGTGCCAGTAGTATCCCAGGGCTAGGATTCTCCGATACGCAGTATTTT
CASSIPGLGFSDTQYF
>-|TRBV6-2/TRBV6-3|few|TRBJ2-1
TGTGCCAGCAGTACGACTCCGACGGTGGTGTTCTTC
CASSTTPTVVFF
>TRBD2|TRBV29-1|many|TRBJ2-5
TGCAGCGTTGAAGATCCGAAAGGGAGGGACCAAGAGACCCAGTACTTC
CSVEDPKGRDQETQYF
>-|TRBV30|-|TRBJ2-2
TGTGCCTGGAAGGGGGTTCCCGGGGAGCTGTTTTTT
CAWKGVPGELFF
>TRBD1|TRBV27|few|TRBJ2-7
TGTGCCAGCAGTTTGGGTGGGACAGGGAGTAACGAGCAGTACTTC
CASSLGGTGSNEQYF
>TRBD1|TRBV25-1|few|TRBJ1-2
TGTGCCAGCAGTGAAGGACAGGATTACACTAACTATGGCTACACCTTC
CASSEGQDYTNYGYTF
>TRBD1|TRBV20-1|-|TRBJ1-5
TGCAGTGCTAGGATCGACAGGGATGAAAGTCAGCCCCAGCATTTT
CSARIDRDESQPQHF
>-|TRBV20-1|-|TRBJ2-1
TGCAGTGCTGCTGAGGGGACTGAGCAGTTCTTC
CSAAEGTEQFF
>-|TRBV6-5|-|TRBJ2-2
TGTGCCAGCAGCTACACGGGGTCGGACACCGGGGAGCTGTTTTTT
CASSYTGSDTGELFF
>TRBD1|TRBV27|few|TRBJ2-1
TGTGCCAGCAGTTACGCCGGGACAGGAAGGATAGAGCAGTTCTTC
CASSYAGTGRIEQFF
>-|TRBV14|-|TRBJ1-2
TGTGCCCGCAGCCAAGAATCCTATGGCTACCCCTTC
CARSQESYGYPF
>-|TRBV5-3|many|TRBJ1-1
TGTGCCAGCAGTTTATATCTGAACACTGAAGCTTTCTTT
CASSLYLNTEAFF
>TRBD1|TRBV4-3|many|TRBJ1-2
TGCGCCAGCAGCCAAATCAGGGGGAACTATGGCTACACCTTC
CASSQIRGNYGYTF
>-|TRBV4-3|-|TRBJ2-7
TGCGCCAGCAGCCTCTCCAGGGTGGAATCCTACGAGCAGTACTTC
CASSLSRVESYEQYF
>-|TRBV12-3/TRBV12-4|many|TRBJ2-5
TGTGCCAGCAGTTTAAATCGAGAGACCCAGTACTTC
CASSLNRETQYF
>-|TRBV5-1|-|TRBJ2-7
TGCGCCAGCAGCTCCTCGGGGCTAGGGGACTACGAGCAGTACTTC
CASSSSGLGDYEQYF
>-|TRBV5-8|-|TRBJ2-5
TGTGCCAGCAGCGGCCTGGGCAGGCAAGAGACCCAGTACTTC
CASSGLGRQETQYF
>TRBD1|TRBV13|-|TRBJ1-5
TGTGCCCGCAGCTTAGGACAGGGGGGCCAGCCCCAGCATTTT
CARSLGQGGQPQHF
>-|TRBV11-2|many|TRBJ2-3
TGTGCCAGCAGCTTTCCGGGGGGCTCGGAAGATACGCAGTATTTT
CASSFPGGSEDTQYF
>-|TRBV11-2|few|TRBJ2-1
TGTGCCAGCAGCTTCGGCATCTCTGGGAATGAGCAGTTCTTC
CASSFGISGNEQFF